This TCR beta chain was sequenced for a study of long-term antiretroviral therapy in people with HIV. Germline assignment: CDR1 SGHRS and CDR2 YFSETQ. This CDR3 contains 13 residues. V lost 0 bases and J 3 bases, leaving 7 bases between the germline ends. The assay used was immunoSEQ (version v3.0), run at survey level. Method: immunoSEQ multiplex PCR; TCRdb's copy keeps in-frame clones and lacks some. The data contain tens of thousands of clones, 80% of them seen just once; the ten biggest clones take up 7.3%. Sequenced here: unsorted PBMCs, sampled 0.3 years after starting antiretroviral therapy. This receptor was obtained from a middle-aged man with HIV. This rearrangement joins TRBV5-1 to TRBJ2-7, with no clear D. For the CDR3, the DNA is TGCGCCAGCAGCTTGGGGGAAGTCTACGAGCAGTACTTC. Translating it yields CASSLGEVYEQYF.